This TCR beta chain was documented in a study of sequential checkpoint blockade in melanoma. Treatment: randomized to nivolumab then ipilimumab (arm A) or the reverse (arm B). Clones were read by immunoSEQ multiplex PCR, and TCRdb kept only the in-frame ones, dropping some. The profile shows some 7,900 clones, roughly a quarter of them singletons. The V gene's germline CDR1 is MGHDK and CDR2 SYGVNS. The CDR3 contains 14 residues. Trimming removed 4 bases from V and 4 bases from J, with 13 bases in between. This chain connects TRBV25-1 to TRBJ1-2; no clear D. The clonotype comes from a human donor with melanoma. The material sequenced was tumor tissue (inferred from file names), taken from a patient given nivolumab and ipilimumab in sequence. CDR3 in amino acids: CASSVGVGSYGYTF. In nucleotides, the CDR3 is TGTGCCAGCAGTGTCGGAGTGGGAAGCTATGGCTACACCTTC.